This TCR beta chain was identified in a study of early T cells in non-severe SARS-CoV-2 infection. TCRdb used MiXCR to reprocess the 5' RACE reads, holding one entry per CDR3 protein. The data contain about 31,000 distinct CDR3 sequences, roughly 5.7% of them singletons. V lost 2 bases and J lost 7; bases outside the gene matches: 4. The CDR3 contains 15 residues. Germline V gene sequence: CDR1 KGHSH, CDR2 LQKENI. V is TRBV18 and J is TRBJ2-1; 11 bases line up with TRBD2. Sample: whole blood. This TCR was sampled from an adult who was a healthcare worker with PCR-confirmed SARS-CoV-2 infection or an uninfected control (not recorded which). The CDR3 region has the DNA TGTGCCAGCTCACCAACTAGCGGGAGTAGAAATGAGCAGTTCTTC. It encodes CASSPTSGSRNEQFF.